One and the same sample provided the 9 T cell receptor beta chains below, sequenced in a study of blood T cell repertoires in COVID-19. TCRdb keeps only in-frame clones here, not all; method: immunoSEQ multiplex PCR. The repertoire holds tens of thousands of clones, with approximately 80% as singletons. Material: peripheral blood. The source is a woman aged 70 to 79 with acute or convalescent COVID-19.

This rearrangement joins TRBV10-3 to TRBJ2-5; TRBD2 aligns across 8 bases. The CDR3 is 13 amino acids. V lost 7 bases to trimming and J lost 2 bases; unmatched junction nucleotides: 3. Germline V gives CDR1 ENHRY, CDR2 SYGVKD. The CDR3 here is CAIKAGEQETQYF. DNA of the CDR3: TGTGCCATCAAAGCGGGGGAGCAAGAGACCCAGTACTTC.

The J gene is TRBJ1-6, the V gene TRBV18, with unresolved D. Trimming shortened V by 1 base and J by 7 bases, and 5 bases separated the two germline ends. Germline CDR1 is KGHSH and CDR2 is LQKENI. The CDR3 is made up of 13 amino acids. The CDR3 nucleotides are TGTGCCAGCTCACCACAGGAGAATTCACCCCTCCACTTT. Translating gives CASSPQENSPLHF.

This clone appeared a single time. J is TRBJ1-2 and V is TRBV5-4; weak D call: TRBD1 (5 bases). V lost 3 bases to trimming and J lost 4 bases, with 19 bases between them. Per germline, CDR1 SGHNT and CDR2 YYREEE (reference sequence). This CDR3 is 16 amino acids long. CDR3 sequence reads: CASSWGFQGSTYGYTF. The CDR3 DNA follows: TGTGCCAGCAGCTGGGGCTTTCAGGGCTCAACCTATGGCTACACCTTC.

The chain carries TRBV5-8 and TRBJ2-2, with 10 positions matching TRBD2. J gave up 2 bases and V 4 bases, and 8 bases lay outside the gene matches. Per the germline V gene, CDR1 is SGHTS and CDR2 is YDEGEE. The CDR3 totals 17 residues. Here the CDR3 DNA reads TGTGCCAGCAGCGTAAGCCTAGCGGGGGTCAACACCGGGGAGCTGTTTTTT. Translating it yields CASSVSLAGVNTGELFF.

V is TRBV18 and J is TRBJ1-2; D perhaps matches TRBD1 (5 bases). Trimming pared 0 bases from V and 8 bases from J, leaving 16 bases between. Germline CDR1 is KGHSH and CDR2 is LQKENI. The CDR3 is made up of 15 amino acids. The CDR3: CASSPPEGSTAGYTF. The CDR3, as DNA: TGTGCCAGCTCACCACCGGAGGGGTCCACGGCGGGCTACACCTTC.

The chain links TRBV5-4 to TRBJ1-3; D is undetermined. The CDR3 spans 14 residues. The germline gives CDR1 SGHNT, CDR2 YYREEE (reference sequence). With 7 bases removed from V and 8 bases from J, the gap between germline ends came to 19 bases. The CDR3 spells CASLPRPGSDTIYF. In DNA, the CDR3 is TGTGCCAGCCTCCCCCGTCCGGGGTCGGACACCATATATTTT.

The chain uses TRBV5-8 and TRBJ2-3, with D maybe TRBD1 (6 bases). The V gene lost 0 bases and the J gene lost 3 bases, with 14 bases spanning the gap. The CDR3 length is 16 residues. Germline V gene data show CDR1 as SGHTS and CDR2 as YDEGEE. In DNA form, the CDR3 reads TGTGCCAGCAGCTTGGGCGCCGGGACAACTACAGATACGCAGTATTTT. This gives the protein CASSLGAGTTTDTQYF.

This chain's CDR3 is CASSLWSVAVGTDTQYF. DNA for the CDR3: TGTGCCAGCAGCTTATGGTCTGTGGCGGTCGGTACAGATACGCAGTATTTT. V is TRBV7-2 and J is TRBJ2-3, with D unclear. The length of the CDR3 is 17 residues. CDR1 SGHTA and CDR2 FQGNSA come from the germline V gene. Trimming stripped 2 bases from V and 3 bases from J, with 18 bases between.

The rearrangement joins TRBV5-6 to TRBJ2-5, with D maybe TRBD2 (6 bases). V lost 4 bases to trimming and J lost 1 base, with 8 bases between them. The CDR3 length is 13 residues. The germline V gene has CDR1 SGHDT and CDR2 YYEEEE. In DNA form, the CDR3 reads TGTGCCAGCAGCCTTAGCGGCCAAGAGACCCAGTACTTC. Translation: CASSLSGQETQYF.